The clone carrying this TCR beta chain has more than one count but fewer than ten. Its matching antigen is unknown. The sample belongs to a study of blood T cells in healthy people across ages. Overall study results and limits: CMV infection status of these donors was not known.

The second PCR ran roughly 7 to 12 cycles with a sample-barcoded 5' primer and J-beta primers. TCRdb processed the 5' RACE reads anew with MiXCR; each CDR3 protein has one entry. The sample has around 1.7 million distinct CDR3 sequences, roughly 28% seen once. V was clipped by 5 bases and J by 8 bases; unmatched bases: 9. CDR3 length equals 16 residues. This sequence originates from a woman in her twenties or thirties in good health. Source material: blood. The chain couples TRBV12-3 or TRBV12-4 to TRBJ2-1; 13 bases align to TRBD2. The DNA of the CDR3 is TGTGCCAGCAGTCCTGGACTAGCGGGAGAGTACCATGAGCAGTTCTTC. Its translation is CASSPGLAGEYHEQFF.